One sample yielded the 14 T cell receptor beta chains listed below, sequenced in a study of blood T cell repertoires in COVID-19. Here immunoSEQ multiplex PCR was the method, and the copy in TCRdb shows in-frame clones only, minus some. The sample shows around 200,000 clones, 80% to 90% of them seen only once. Source material: PBMCs or T cells enriched from blood (not recorded which). The receptors shown here come from a woman between 25 and 40 years old who had been exposed to COVID-19.

The rearrangement links TRBV11-3 to TRBJ1-6; possible D gene TRBD1, 5 bases. The germline gives CDR1 SGHNT, CDR2 YENEEA. Trimming took off 4 bases at V and 6 bases at J, with 13 bases between the two ends. This CDR3 spans 15 amino acids. Written as DNA, the CDR3 is TGTGCCAGCAGCTCCCAAGGGACTACTAATTCACCCCTCCACTTT. This codes for CASSSQGTTNSPLHF.

This CDR3 is CASRSRRGGNTEAFF. The CDR3 DNA reads as TGTGCCAGCAGGTCCAGGCGGGGTGGGAACACTGAAGCTTTCTTT. The genes are TRBV2 and TRBJ1-1; D call uncertain. V dropped 6 bases and J dropped 1 base, with 15 bases sitting between them. Germline CDR1 is SNHLY and CDR2 is FYNNEI. The CDR3 is made up of 15 amino acids.

As concerns this clone: Other DNA sequences within the sample encode an identical CDR3. The chain carries TRBV20-1 and TRBJ1-2, with D perhaps TRBD1 (5 bases). V gave up 6 bases and J gave up 4 bases, with 9 bases separating them. The CDR3 is made up of 11 amino acids. Germline-derived CDR1 and CDR2 are DFQATT and SNEGSKA (reference sequence). Written as DNA, the CDR3 is TGCAGTGCGAGCCAGGGCTATGGCTACACCTTC. Translating gives CSASQGYGYTF.

The V gene is TRBV4-1, the J gene TRBJ1-3; possibly TRBD1 for D (5 bases). Germline V gives CDR1 MGHRA, CDR2 YSYEKL. V dropped 3 bases and J dropped 0 bases, with 15 bases sitting between them. CDR3 length: 17 residues. This CDR3 reads CASSHHSTGVSGNTIYF. CDR3 DNA sequence: TGCGCCAGCAGCCATCATTCAACAGGAGTCTCTGGAAACACCATATATTTT.

The chain is built from TRBV3-1 (or the pseudogene TRBV3-2) and TRBJ2-3, with D possibly TRBD2 on 6 matching bases. Germline assignment: CDR1 LGHDT and CDR2 YNNKEL (reference sequence). The CDR3 is made up of 16 amino acids. The V end lost 6 bases, the J end lost 0 bases, and 16 bases lay between the germline ends. The CDR3 region has the DNA TGTGCCAGCAGTCTCACCCGGGGGATGAGCACAGATACGCAGTATTTT. Amino acids: CASSLTRGMSTDTQYF.

The chain uses TRBV9 and TRBJ2-7; D may be TRBD2 (6 bases). This CDR3 region has 16 residues. The V gene lost 0 bases and the J gene lost 0 bases, with 13 bases spanning the gap. From germline, CDR1 is SGDLS and CDR2 YYNGEE. The DNA for the CDR3 is TGTGCCAGCAGCGTAGGGGGCGGGGCGAGCTCCTACGAGCAGTACTTC. Translation gives CASSVGGGASSYEQYF.

This sequence joins TRBV5-1 and TRBJ2-1, with D possibly matching TRBD1 (6 bases). The CDR3 length is 13 residues. Germline lookup yields CDR1 SGHRS and CDR2 YFSETQ. Deletions cut 4 bases from V and 4 bases from J, with 9 bases between. The CDR3 is CASSLDRYNEQFF. In nucleotides, the CDR3 is TGCGCCAGCAGCCTCGACAGGTACAATGAGCAGTTCTTC.

This chain uses TRBV15 with TRBJ2-7; 11 bases fit TRBD1. CDR3 length equals 16 residues. With V trimmed by 5 bases and J by 7 bases, 13 bases remained unmatched. Germline V gene data show CDR1 as LNHNV and CDR2 as YYDKDF (reference sequence). The CDR3 bases are TGTGCCACCAGCCCCGTCGGGACAGGGGGGACGGGGGAGCAGTACTTC. Translated: CATSPVGTGGTGEQYF. Together with reference TRBV15 and TRBJ2-7, the CDR3 gives the full variable domain: DAMVIQNPRYQVTQFGKPVTLSCSQTLNHNVMYWYQQKSSQAPKLLFHYYDKDFNNEADTPDNFQSRRPNTSFCFLDIRSPGLGDTAMYLCATSPVGTGGTGEQYFGPGTRLTVT.

V and J are TRBV30 and TRBJ1-5; 7 nucleotides match TRBD1. V trimming: 5 bases; J trimming: 0 bases; junction bases outside the gene matches: 7. Germline CDR1 is GTSNPN and CDR2 is SVGIG (reference sequence). The CDR3 length is 15 residues. The CDR3 loop reads CAWGYRGSSNQPQHF. Written as DNA, the CDR3 is TGTGCCTGGGGTTACAGGGGAAGTAGCAATCAGCCCCAGCATTTT. The full variable domain, its missing parts supplied by reference TRBV30 and TRBJ1-5, is SQTIHQWPATLVQPVGSPLSLECTVEGTSNPNLYWYRQAAGRGLQLLFYSVGIGQISSEVPQNLSASRPQDRQFILSSKKLLLSDSGFYLCAWGYRGSSNQPQHFGDGTRLSIL.

The chain employs TRBV6-4 and TRBJ2-5, with 9 bases that match TRBD2. The CDR3 contains 16 residues. Germline V lookup: CDR1 MRHNA, CDR2 SNTAGT. The V gene end was trimmed by 2 bases and the J gene end by 3 bases; junction bases not matched to a gene: 7. CDR3 sequence (DNA): TGTGCCAGCAGTGACCAAGCGGGGGGAATAAAAGAGACCCAGTACTTC. Amino acids: CASSDQAGGIKETQYF.

In this sample, this clone turned up once. This chain joins TRBV30 and TRBJ1-5; no clear D. CDR3 length: 12 residues. Germline V CDR1 and CDR2: GTSNPN, SVGIG (reference sequence). The V end lost 3 bases, the J end lost 11 bases, and 14 bases lay between the germline ends. CDR3 in amino acids: CAWSSLGQAQHF. In DNA, the CDR3 is TGTGCCTGGAGCTCGCTGGGCCAGGCCCAGCATTTT.

The genes are TRBV19 and TRBJ1-2, with 9 bases identical to TRBD1. This CDR3 is 18 amino acids long. CDR1 and CDR2 (germline): LNHDA, SQIVND (reference sequence). V lost 5 bases, J lost 2 bases, and 15 bases stayed unmatched. For the CDR3, the DNA is TGTGCCAGTAGTCTCTCCCGCGACAGGGGGTACTTCAACTATGGCTACACCTTC. Encoded protein: CASSLSRDRGYFNYGYTF.

The chain employs TRBV2 and TRBJ2-3; a weak D match, TRBD2 (5 bases). Germline CDR1 reads SNHLY; CDR2 reads FYNNEI. CDR3 length: 15 residues. Trimming stripped 2 bases from V and 5 bases from J, with 14 bases between. The CDR3 DNA is TGTGCCAGCAGTGAACTCGGGGTCCCGAGAGATACGCAGTATTTT. Amino acid sequence: CASSELGVPRDTQYF.

For the CDR3, the DNA is TGTGCCAGCACCGGCCCCCCCGGAACCTTAGCGGGGGGTGGGTACGAGCAGTACTTC. This encodes CASTGPPGTLAGGGYEQYF. V usage is TRBV2 and J usage is TRBJ2-7; 10 bases are shared with TRBD2. The CDR3 length is 19 residues. V gave up 7 bases and J gave up 4 bases; unmatched junction bases: 22. Germline CDR1 SNHLY, CDR2 FYNNEI. The complete variable domain, with remaining parts taken from reference TRBV2 and TRBJ2-7, reads EPEVTQTPSHQVTQMGQEVILRCVPISNHLYFYWYRQILGQKVEFLVSFYNNEISEKSEIFDDQFSVERPDGSNFTLKIRSTKLEDSAMYFCASTGPPGTLAGGGYEQYFGPGTRLTVT.